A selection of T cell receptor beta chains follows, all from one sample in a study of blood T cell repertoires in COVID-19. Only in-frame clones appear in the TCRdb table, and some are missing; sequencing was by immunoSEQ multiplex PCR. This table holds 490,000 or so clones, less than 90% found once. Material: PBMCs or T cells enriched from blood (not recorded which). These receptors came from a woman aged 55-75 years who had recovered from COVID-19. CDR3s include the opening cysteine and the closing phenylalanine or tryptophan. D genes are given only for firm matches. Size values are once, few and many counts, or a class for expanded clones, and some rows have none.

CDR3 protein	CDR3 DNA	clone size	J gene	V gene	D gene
CASSLRGQATSGANVLTF	TGCGCCAGCAGCCTACGGGGACAGGCAACCTCTGGGGCCAACGTCCTGACTTTC	-	TRBJ2-6	TRBV5-1	TRBD1
CASSQDSRPQYGYTF	TGCGCCAGCAGCCAAGATTCTCGTCCGCAGTATGGCTACACCTTC	-	TRBJ1-2	TRBV4-1	-
CAISENPTGYYGYTF	TGTGCCATCAGTGAAAACCCGACAGGCTACTATGGCTACACCTTC	-	TRBJ1-2	TRBV10-3	-
CASSYSQDTEAFF	TGTGCCAGCAGTTACTCGCAGGACACTGAAGCTTTCTTT	-	TRBJ1-1	TRBV6-5	-
CASREQGVNEQFF	TGTGCCAGCCGCGAACAGGGAGTCAATGAGCAGTTCTTC	-	TRBJ2-1	TRBV19	-
CASSSGLSNQPQHF	TGCGCCAGCAGCTCGGGTCTTAGCAATCAGCCCCAGCATTTT	-	TRBJ1-5	TRBV5-1	-
CASSIPPGAGNTIYF	TGTGCCAGTAGTATACCTCCAGGGGCTGGAAACACCATATATTTT	-	TRBJ1-3	TRBV19	-
CASSAGGVGQPQHF	TGTGCCAGCAGTGCGGGGGGGGTGGGTCAGCCCCAGCATTTT	-	TRBJ1-5	TRBV25-1	-
CASRPGLSNQPQHF	TGTGCCAGCAGACCGGGACTCAGCAATCAGCCCCAGCATTTT	-	TRBJ1-5	TRBV2	-
CAWTVFRGTEAFF	TGTGCCTGGACCGTCTTTCGAGGGACTGAAGCTTTCTTT	-	TRBJ1-1	TRBV30	-
CASRRGQGFSPLHF	TGTGCCAGCAGGAGGGGACAGGGTTTCTCACCCCTCCACTTT	-	TRBJ1-6	TRBV6-6	TRBD1
CASSQEGGLETEAFF	TGCGCCAGCAGCCAAGAAGGCGGGCTGGAGACTGAAGCTTTCTTT	-	TRBJ1-1	TRBV4-1	-
CASSKGGTGDTGANVLTF	TGCGCCAGCAGCAAAGGGGGGACAGGGGATACTGGGGCCAACGTCCTGACTTTC	-	TRBJ2-6	TRBV5-1	TRBD1
CASKSRPGTVYNEQFF	TGTGCCAGTAAATCGCGTCCCGGGACAGTTTACAATGAGCAGTTCTTC	-	TRBJ2-1	TRBV19	TRBD1
CATQSPLGGSTSYEQYF	TGTGCCACCCAATCTCCTCTGGGGGGATCCACTTCCTACGAGCAGTACTTC	-	TRBJ2-7	TRBV10-3	-
CASSVGQGASEQYF	TGCGCCAGCAGCGTCGGACAGGGGGCAAGCGAGCAGTACTTC	-	TRBJ2-7	TRBV5-1	TRBD1
CASSPGTGGAWTDTQYF	TGTGCCAGCAGCCCCGGGACAGGGGGCGCTTGGACAGATACGCAGTATTTT	few	TRBJ2-3	TRBV3-1/TRBV3-2	TRBD1
CAGGGPQETQYF	TGTGCCGGCGGGGGGCCACAAGAGACCCAGTACTTC	-	TRBJ2-5	TRBV7-2	TRBD2
CASSPRTRQETNEKLFF	TGTGCCAGCAGTCCGAGGACAAGGCAGGAGACTAATGAAAAACTGTTTTTT	few	TRBJ1-4	TRBV6-6	-
CASSITGLGNGYTF	TGTGCCAGCAGCATAACAGGGCTCGGGAATGGCTACACCTTC	-	TRBJ1-2	TRBV11-2	-
CASRREFNQPQHF	TGTGCCAGCCGGAGGGAATTCAATCAGCCCCAGCATTTT	-	TRBJ1-5	TRBV2	-
CASSEGTGGNVRYGYTF	TGTGCCAGCAGTGAAGGGACAGGGGGAAATGTACGCTATGGCTACACCTTC	-	TRBJ1-2	TRBV2	TRBD1
CASSSRHGYGYTF	TGTGCCAGCAGTTCTCGACATGGGTATGGCTACACCTTC	-	TRBJ1-2	TRBV28	-
CASTNNEQFF	TGTGCCAGCACTAACAATGAGCAGTTCTTC	-	TRBJ2-1	TRBV2	-
CATSRHNQPQHF	TGTGCCACCAGCAGACACAATCAGCCCCAGCATTTT	-	TRBJ1-5	TRBV15	-
CATSDWKDSRTDTQYF	TGTGCCACCAGTGATTGGAAGGACAGCCGCACAGATACGCAGTATTTT	-	TRBJ2-3	TRBV24-1	-